The rows below give T cell receptor beta chains drawn from one sample of a study of blood T cell repertoires in COVID-19. Assay used: immunoSEQ multiplex PCR; TCRdb lists only in-frame clones, some missing. The table has approximately 260,000 clones, around 90% seen once. Sample: peripheral blood. The receptor set was obtained from a man between 60 and 70 years old who had recovered from COVID-19. Both conserved end residues are part of each CDR3. Fields, in order: clone size, D gene, J gene, V gene, CDR3 DNA, CDR3 protein. The D gene is left open where the match is weak. Rows may omit the clone size; those that give it use once, few, many or a size class.

>.|TRBD1|TRBJ1-2|TRBV27
TGTGCCAGCAGTTTCCACCGGGACAGGGGGCAATATGGCTACACCTTC
CASSFHRDRGQYGYTF
>.|.|TRBJ1-5|TRBV7-2
TGTGCCAGCAGCTTAGCGCGGGGGAACAATCAGCCCCAGCATTTT
CASSLARGNNQPQHF
>.|.|TRBJ2-2|TRBV11-2
TGTGCCAGCAGTTTTGGACAGTCCCACATCGGGGAGCTGTTTTTT
CASSFGQSHIGELFF
>.|TRBD1|TRBJ1-2|TRBV19
TGTGCCAGTAGTGTACTCGGGACAGCTAACTATGGCTACACCTTC
CASSVLGTANYGYTF
>.|TRBD2|TRBJ2-1|TRBV19
TGTGCCAGTAGTACCGGGGGGGCGTTGTCCACCTACAATGAGCAGTTCTTC
CASSTGGALSTYNEQFF
>.|.|TRBJ2-5|TRBV7-2
TGTGCCAGCAGCTCCGCTCGATATGAGGACTCGTACCAAGAGACCCAGTACTTC
CASSSARYEDSYQETQYF
>.|TRBD1|TRBJ2-5|TRBV5-1
TGCGCCAGCAGCTTGAGCACAGGGGGAGAGACCCAGTACTTC
CASSLSTGGETQYF
>.|.|TRBJ2-1|TRBV5-5
TGTGCCAGCAGGCGAAGGGAGGATGAGCAGTTCTTC
CASRRREDEQFF
>.|.|TRBJ1-4|TRBV5-1
TGCGCCAGCAGCTTGGAAGGGAGTAATGAAAAACTGTTTTTT
CASSLEGSNEKLFF
>few|.|TRBJ1-1|TRBV2
TGTGCCAGCAGTTTACAGGGAAATAGGGGTGAAGCTTTCTTT
CASSLQGNRGEAFF
>.|TRBD1|TRBJ2-3|TRBV4-1
TGCGCCAGCAGCCAAATCCGGCGGACAGGGATTTGGGACACAGATACGCAGTATTTT
CASSQIRRTGIWDTDTQYF
>few|TRBD1|TRBJ1-1|TRBV5-1
TGCGCCAGCAGCCTGGGACAGGGAAGGACTGAAGCTTTCTTT
CASSLGQGRTEAFF
>.|.|TRBJ2-3|TRBV18
TGTGCCAGCTCAGGCCAGAGGGGGGGCGTCTTAGTGACGTCTCAGTATTTT
CASSGQRGGVLVTSQYF
>.|.|TRBJ1-1|TRBV7-9
TGTGCCAGCACCCTGACAGCGAACACTGAAGCTTTCTTT
CASTLTANTEAFF
>once|TRBD2|TRBJ2-7|TRBV6-6
TGTGCCAGCAGTTACACCTTAGCGGGGGGTGAGCAGTACTTC
CASSYTLAGGEQYF
>.|TRBD1|TRBJ2-2|TRBV5-6
TGTGCCAGCAGCTCGGGACAGATTTCGGCCGGGGAGCTGTTTTTT
CASSSGQISAGELFF
>.|.|TRBJ2-7|TRBV10-3
TGTGCCACCAGTGAGGGGCACCGTGATGAACAGTACTTC
CATSEGHRDEQYF
>.|.|TRBJ1-2|TRBV21-1
TGTGCCAGCAGCTTCGGGGAGGGACAGGGGTGCTATGGCTACACCTTC
CASSFGEGQGCYGYTF
>.|TRBD2|TRBJ2-2|TRBV4-2
TGTGCCAGCAGCCAAGTCTGGACGGGGGGGCTCTCCGGGGAGCTGTTTTTT
CASSQVWTGGLSGELFF
>once|.|TRBJ2-1|TRBV7-2
TGTGCCAGCAGCTTAGATATTTTCAATGAGCAGTTCTTC
CASSLDIFNEQFF
>.|TRBD1|TRBJ2-1|TRBV3-1/TRBV3-2
TGTGCCAGCAGCCAAGAAGGGGGCCTCTCCTACAATGAGCAGTTCTTC
CASSQEGGLSYNEQFF
>.|.|TRBJ2-3|TRBV3-1/TRBV3-2
TGTGCCAGCAGCCAAGCGAATAGGTTAGCAAAAGATACGCAGTATTTT
CASSQANRLAKDTQYF
>.|TRBD1|TRBJ1-5|TRBV2
TGTGCCAGCAGGGCGACAGGGGGCGACAATCAGCCCCAGCATTTT
CASRATGGDNQPQHF
>few|TRBD2|TRBJ2-1|TRBV5-6
TGTGCCAGCAGCTTGGCGGGGGGGTACCAGTTCTTC
CASSLAGGYQFF
>.|.|TRBJ1-5|TRBV28
TGTGCCAGCAGTTTAAATGAGGGAAATAGCAATCAGCCCCAGCATTTT
CASSLNEGNSNQPQHF
>.|.|TRBJ2-7|TRBV4-1
TGCGCCAGCAGCCAAGGGGCAGGGATGTACGAGCAGTACTTC
CASSQGAGMYEQYF
>.|TRBD1|TRBJ1-4|TRBV6-2/TRBV6-3
TGTGCCAGCAGTTACGGACAGGTTAATGAAAAACTGTTTTTT
CASSYGQVNEKLFF
>.|.|TRBJ1-2|TRBV18
TGTGCCAGCTCACCAAGGGATTCGGGAGGGCGGCTAGGAGAAGGCTACACCTTC
CASSPRDSGGRLGEGYTF
>.|TRBD1|TRBJ2-7|TRBV24-1
TGTGCCACCAGTCCGGGACAGGGGTTGGTGTACGAGCAGTACTTC
CATSPGQGLVYEQYF
>.|.|TRBJ2-7|TRBV30
TGTGCCTGGAGAGGCGGATCCTCCTACGAGCAGTACTTC
CAWRGGSSYEQYF
>.|TRBD2|TRBJ2-1|TRBV11-2
TGTGCCAGCAGCCCCAGGACTAGTTTACGAGATGAGCAGTTCTTC
CASSPRTSLRDEQFF
>.|TRBD1|TRBJ1-1|TRBV18
TGTGCCAGCTCACCAGAGAAGACAGGGCACCTGAACACTGAAGCTTTCTTT
CASSPEKTGHLNTEAFF
>.|.|TRBJ1-2|TRBV6-5
TGTGCCAGCAGCCGAGGACAGTTCTATGGCTACACCTTC
CASSRGQFYGYTF
>.|TRBD1|TRBJ2-7|TRBV7-2
TGTGCCAGCAGACGGGACAGGGGGCGAGGGGAGCAGTACTTC
CASRRDRGRGEQYF
>.|.|TRBJ1-5|TRBV7-6
TGTGCCAGCAGCTTAGGACTAGCCCAGCATTTT
CASSLGLAQHF
>.|.|TRBJ2-1|TRBV5-1
TGCGCCAGCAGCGCGGATGCGGGTAGCTCCTACAATGAGCAGTTCTTC
CASSADAGSSYNEQFF
>.|.|TRBJ2-3|TRBV6-5
TGTGCCAGCAGTACGGAGGATACGCAGTATTTT
CASSTEDTQYF
>.|.|TRBJ2-6|TRBV6-2/TRBV6-3
TGTGCCAGCAGTTACACTAGCTCTGGGGCCAACGTCCTGACTTTC
CASSYTSSGANVLTF
>.|.|TRBJ1-2|TRBV9
TGTGCCAGCAGCGTCAACTTCCCAGGGGCTGGCTACACCTTC
CASSVNFPGAGYTF
>.|TRBD2|TRBJ2-3|TRBV19
TGTGCCAGTACCCACCTAGCGGGGGGACTATATACGCAGTATTTT
CASTHLAGGLYTQYF
>.|TRBD1|TRBJ1-4|TRBV5-5
TGTGCCAGCAGCTTGTTTGGGACAGGGAGTACTGAAAAACTGTTTTTT
CASSLFGTGSTEKLFF
>.|TRBD1|TRBJ1-1|TRBV19
TGTGCCAGTAGTACCAGACAGGGCCAGGATGCTTTCTTT
CASSTRQGQDAFF
>.|.|TRBJ2-1|TRBV2
TGTGCCAGCAGCTTTTACAATGAGCAGTTCTTC
CASSFYNEQFF
>.|.|TRBJ1-5|TRBV6-1
TGTGCCAGCAGTGAAGGTCGGGAATATAGCAATCAGCCCCAGCATTTT
CASSEGREYSNQPQHF
>.|.|TRBJ2-2|TRBV9
TGTGCCAGCAGCGCGACCGGGACTTTGAACACCGGGGAGCTGTTTTTT
CASSATGTLNTGELFF
>.|.|TRBJ2-1|TRBV7-9
TGTGCCAGCAGCCTGCGTGAGCAGTTCTTC
CASSLREQFF
>.|.|TRBJ2-2|TRBV7-2
TGTGCCAGCAGCTCGGGGGTGGGCACCGGGGAGCTGTTTTTT
CASSSGVGTGELFF
>.|TRBD2|TRBJ2-1|TRBV10-3
TGTGCCATTGCACCCTCTAGCGGGGGGTACAATGAGCAGTTCTTC
CAIAPSSGGYNEQFF
>.|TRBD1|TRBJ1-2|TRBV12-5
TGTGCTAGTGGTCGGTGGGACAGGGAGAGCGGTGGCTACACCTTC
CASGRWDRESGGYTF
>.|.|TRBJ1-1|TRBV5-1
TGCGCCAGCAGCTTAACAGGGCGGACTGAAGCTTTCTTT
CASSLTGRTEAFF
>.|.|TRBJ2-3|TRBV27
TGTGCCAGCAGTAGTACACCCACAGATACGCAGTATTTT
CASSSTPTDTQYF
>.|TRBD1|TRBJ1-6|TRBV28
TGTGCCAGCAGTGCGACACCCGACAGGGGGAAATCACCCCTCCACTTT
CASSATPDRGKSPLHF
>.|TRBD1|TRBJ1-1|TRBV28
TGTGCCAGCAGTTTGGGACAGGGAAACACTGAAGCTTTCTTT
CASSLGQGNTEAFF
>.|.|TRBJ1-3|TRBV3-1/TRBV3-2
TGTGCCAGCAGTTTGTGGGGGCCCGGAAACACCATATATTTT
CASSLWGPGNTIYF
>few|TRBD2|TRBJ2-3|TRBV11-2
TGTGCCAGCAGCCCGCACGGGGGGTTTACTAGCACAGATACGCAGTATTTT
CASSPHGGFTSTDTQYF